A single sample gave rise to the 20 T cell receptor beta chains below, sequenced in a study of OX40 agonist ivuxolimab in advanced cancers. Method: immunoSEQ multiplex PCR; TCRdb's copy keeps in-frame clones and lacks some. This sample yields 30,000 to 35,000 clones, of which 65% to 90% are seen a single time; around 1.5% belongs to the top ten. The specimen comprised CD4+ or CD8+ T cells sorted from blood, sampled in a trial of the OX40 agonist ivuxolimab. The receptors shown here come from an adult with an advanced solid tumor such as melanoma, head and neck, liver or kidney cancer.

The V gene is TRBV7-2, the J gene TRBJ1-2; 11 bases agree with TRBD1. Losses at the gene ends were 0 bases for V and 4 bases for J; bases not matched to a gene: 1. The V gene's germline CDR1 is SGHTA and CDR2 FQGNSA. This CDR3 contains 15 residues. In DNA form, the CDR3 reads TGTGCCAGCAGCTTAGCGGGACAGGGGGGCTATGGCTACACCTTC. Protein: CASSLAGQGGYGYTF.

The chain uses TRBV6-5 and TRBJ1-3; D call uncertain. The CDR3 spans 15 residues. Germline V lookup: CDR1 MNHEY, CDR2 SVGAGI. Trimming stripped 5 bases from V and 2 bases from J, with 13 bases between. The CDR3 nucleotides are TGTGCCAGCAGTATAGCCTCGGAGGCTGGAAACACCATATATTTT. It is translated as CASSIASEAGNTIYF.

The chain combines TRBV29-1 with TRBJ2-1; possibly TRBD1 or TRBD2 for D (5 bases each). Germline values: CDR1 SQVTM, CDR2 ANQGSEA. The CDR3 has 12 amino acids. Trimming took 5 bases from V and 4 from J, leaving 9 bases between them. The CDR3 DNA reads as TGCAGCGTTCTGGGGACGTACAATGAGCAGTTCTTC. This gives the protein CSVLGTYNEQFF.

CDR3 sequence (DNA): TGTGCCAGCAGCCCCCCGAGAGAGGATACGCAGTATTTT. It specifies CASSPPREDTQYF. V gene TRBV11-3 combines with J gene TRBJ2-3, with no clear D. Germline V gene data show CDR1 as SGHNT and CDR2 as YENEEA. The CDR3 is 13 residues long. Trimming stripped 5 bases from V and 6 bases from J, with 12 bases between.

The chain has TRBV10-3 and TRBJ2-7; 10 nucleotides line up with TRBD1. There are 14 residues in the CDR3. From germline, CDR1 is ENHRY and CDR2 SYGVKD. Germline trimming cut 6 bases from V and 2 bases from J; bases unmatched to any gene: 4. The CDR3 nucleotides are TGTGCCATCAGCACAGGACAGGGGGCCTACGAGCAGTACTTC. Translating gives CAISTGQGAYEQYF.

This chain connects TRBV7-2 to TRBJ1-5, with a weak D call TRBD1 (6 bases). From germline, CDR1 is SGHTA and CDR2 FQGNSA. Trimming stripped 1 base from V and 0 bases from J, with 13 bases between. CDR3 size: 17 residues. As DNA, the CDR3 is TGTGCCAGCAGCTTAGGAACAGGGCGCTATAGCAATCAGCCCCAGCATTTT. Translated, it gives CASSLGTGRYSNQPQHF.

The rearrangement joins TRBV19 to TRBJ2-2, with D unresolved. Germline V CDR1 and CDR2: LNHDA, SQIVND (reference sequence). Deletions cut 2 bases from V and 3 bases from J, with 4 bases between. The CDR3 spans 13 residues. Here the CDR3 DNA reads TGTGCCAGTAGTATACAGTACACCGGGGAGCTGTTTTTT. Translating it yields CASSIQYTGELFF.

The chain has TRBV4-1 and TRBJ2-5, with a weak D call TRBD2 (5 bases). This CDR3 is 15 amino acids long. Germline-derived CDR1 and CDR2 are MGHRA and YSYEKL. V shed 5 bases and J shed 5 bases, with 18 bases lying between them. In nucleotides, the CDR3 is TGCGCCAGCAGCGTTCACCCGGCGGGTGGGGAGACCCAGTACTTC. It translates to CASSVHPAGGETQYF.

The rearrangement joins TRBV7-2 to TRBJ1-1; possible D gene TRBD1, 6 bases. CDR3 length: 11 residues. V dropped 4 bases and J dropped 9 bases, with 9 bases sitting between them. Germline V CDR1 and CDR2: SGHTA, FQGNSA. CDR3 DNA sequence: TGTGCCAGCAGCTGGGGGGCCCAAGCTTTCTTT. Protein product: CASSWGAQAFF.

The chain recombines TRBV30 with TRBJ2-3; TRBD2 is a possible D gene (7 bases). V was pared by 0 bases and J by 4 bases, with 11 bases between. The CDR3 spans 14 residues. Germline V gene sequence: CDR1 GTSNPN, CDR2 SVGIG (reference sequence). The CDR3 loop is CAWSVGGGADTQYF. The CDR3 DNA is TGTGCCTGGAGTGTAGGAGGGGGGGCAGATACGCAGTATTTT.

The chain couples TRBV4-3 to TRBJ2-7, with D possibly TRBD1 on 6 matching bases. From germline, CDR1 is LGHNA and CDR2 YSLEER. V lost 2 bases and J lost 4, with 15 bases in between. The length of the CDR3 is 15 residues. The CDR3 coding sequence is TGCGCCAGCAGCCAATCAGTACAGGGAAGGTACGAGCAGTACTTC. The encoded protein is CASSQSVQGRYEQYF.

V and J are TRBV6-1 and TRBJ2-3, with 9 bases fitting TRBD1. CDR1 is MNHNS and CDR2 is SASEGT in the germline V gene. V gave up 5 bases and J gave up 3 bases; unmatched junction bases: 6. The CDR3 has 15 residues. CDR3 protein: CASSHDRGATDTQYF. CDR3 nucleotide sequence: TGTGCCAGCAGTCACGACAGGGGGGCGACAGATACGCAGTATTTT.

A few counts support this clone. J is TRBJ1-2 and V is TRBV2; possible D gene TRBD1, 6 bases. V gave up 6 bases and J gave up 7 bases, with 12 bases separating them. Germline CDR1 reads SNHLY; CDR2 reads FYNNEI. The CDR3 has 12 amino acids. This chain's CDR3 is CASSRGGVGYTF. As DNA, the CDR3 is TGTGCCAGCAGCAGGGGTGGGGTTGGCTACACCTTC.

CDR3 nucleotide sequence: TGTGCCATCGGGGGGACAGGGGAGAATTCACCCCTCCACTTT. Protein: CAIGGTGENSPLHF. This rearrangement joins TRBV10-3 to TRBJ1-6; TRBD1 agrees at 10 bases. V trimming: 8 bases; J trimming: 7 bases; junction bases outside the gene matches: 5. Per the germline V gene, CDR1 is ENHRY and CDR2 is SYGVKD. CDR3 length: 14 residues.

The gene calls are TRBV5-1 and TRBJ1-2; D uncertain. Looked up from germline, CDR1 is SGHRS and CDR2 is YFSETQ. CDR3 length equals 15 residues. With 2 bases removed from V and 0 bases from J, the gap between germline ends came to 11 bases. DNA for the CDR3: TGCGCCAGCAGCTTATCTGGCAGCTCTAACTATGGCTACACCTTC. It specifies CASSLSGSSNYGYTF.

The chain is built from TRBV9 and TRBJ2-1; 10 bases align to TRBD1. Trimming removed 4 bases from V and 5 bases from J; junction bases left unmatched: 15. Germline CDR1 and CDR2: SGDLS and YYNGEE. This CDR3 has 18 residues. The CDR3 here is CASSTRNSPGQGNNEQFF. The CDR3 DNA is TGTGCCAGCAGCACCAGAAACTCCCCGGGACAGGGGAACAATGAGCAGTTCTTC.

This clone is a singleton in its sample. CDR3 amino acids: CASSQVRGLYEKLFF. The DNA for the CDR3 is TGCGCCAGCAGCCAAGTTCGGGGTTTGTATGAAAAACTGTTTTTT. The V call is TRBV4-3, the J call TRBJ1-4; the D is unclear. Germline V gene data show CDR1 as LGHNA and CDR2 as YSLEER. Trimming took off 1 base at V and 6 bases at J, with 12 bases between the two ends. The CDR3 is made up of 15 amino acids.

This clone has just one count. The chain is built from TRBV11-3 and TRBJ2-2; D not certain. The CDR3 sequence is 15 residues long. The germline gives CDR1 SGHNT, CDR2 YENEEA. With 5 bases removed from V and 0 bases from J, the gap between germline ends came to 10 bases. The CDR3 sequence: CASSNTATNTGELFF. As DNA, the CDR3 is TGTGCCAGCAGCAATACGGCTACGAACACCGGGGAGCTGTTTTTT.

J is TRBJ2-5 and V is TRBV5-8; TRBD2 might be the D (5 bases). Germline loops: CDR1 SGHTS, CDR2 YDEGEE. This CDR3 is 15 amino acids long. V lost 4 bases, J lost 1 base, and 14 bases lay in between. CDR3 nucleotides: TGTGCCAGCAGCCCTAGAGGGCGGGCCCAAGAGACCCAGTACTTC. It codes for CASSPRGRAQETQYF.

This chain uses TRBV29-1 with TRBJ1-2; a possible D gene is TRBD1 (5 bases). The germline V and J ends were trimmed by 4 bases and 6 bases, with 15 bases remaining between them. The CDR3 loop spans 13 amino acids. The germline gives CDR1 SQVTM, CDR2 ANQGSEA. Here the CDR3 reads CSVVKGARDGYTF. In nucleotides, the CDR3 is TGCAGCGTTGTTAAAGGGGCGCGAGATGGCTACACCTTC.